A single sample is the source of the 19 T cell receptor beta chains below, sequenced in a study of T cell changes during pregnancy in multiple sclerosis. The table came from immunoSEQ multiplex PCR; TCRdb's copy has only in-frame clones and leaves some out. This sample has around 68,000 clones, with 91% found just once. The sequencing used peripheral blood, collected in the third trimester of pregnancy. All receptors come from a female donor in good health, enrolled as a control in a pregnancy study.

The rearrangement links TRBV7-2 to TRBJ2-5; 10 bases fit TRBD2. The CDR3 has 16 amino acids. V shed 2 bases and J 4 bases; nucleotides not matched to a gene: 7. Germline lookup yields CDR1 SGHTA and CDR2 FQGNSA. Written as DNA, the CDR3 is TGTGCCAGCAGCTTACAGCCTAGCGGGGGTCGAGAGACCCAGTACTTC. It specifies CASSLQPSGGRETQYF. Variable domain in full (rest from reference TRBV7-2 and TRBJ2-5): GAGVSQSPSNKVTEKGKDVELRCDPISGHTALYWYRQSLGQGLEFLIYFQGNSAPDKSGLPSDRFSAERTGGSVSTLTIQRTQQEDSAVYLCASSLQPSGGRETQYFGPGTRLLVL.

The chain has TRBV7-9 and TRBJ1-1; tentative D call: TRBD1 (5 bases). The CDR3 consists of 13 residues. The germline CDR1 and CDR2 sequences are SEHNR and FQNEAQ (reference sequence). The V end lost 4 bases, the J end lost 8 bases, and 14 bases lay between the germline ends. CDR3 protein: CASSSAWGAEAFF. The CDR3 nucleotides are TGTGCCAGCAGCTCAGCATGGGGCGCAGAAGCTTTCTTT. The complete variable domain, with remaining parts taken from reference TRBV7-9 and TRBJ1-1, reads DTGVSQNPRHKITKRGQNVTFRCDPISEHNRLYWYRQTLGQGPEFLTYFQNEAQLEKSRLLSDRFSAERPKGSFSTLEIQRTEQGDSAMYLCASSSAWGAEAFFGQGTRLTVV.

This rearrangement joins TRBV2 to TRBJ2-1; D not certain. Trimming cost V 7 bases and J 0 bases, with 10 bases left between them. The CDR3 totals 14 residues. Germline CDR1 is SNHLY and CDR2 is FYNNEI. CDR3 region: CASNPTSSYNEQFF. The CDR3, as DNA: TGTGCCAGCAATCCAACAAGCTCCTACAATGAGCAGTTCTTC.

The chain uses TRBV6-1 and TRBJ2-7, with D maybe TRBD2 (6 bases). Germline V gives CDR1 MNHNS, CDR2 SASEGT. CDR3 length: 16 residues. Trimming removed 3 bases at V and 1 base at J, with 16 bases between. The CDR3 region has the DNA TGTGCCAGCAGTGAGTTCATTGGGGACTCTTCCTACGAGCAGTACTTC. Its protein product is CASSEFIGDSSYEQYF.

The rearrangement joins TRBV10-3 to TRBJ2-1, with no clear D. This CDR3 contains 14 residues. Germline CDR1 and CDR2: ENHRY and SYGVKD. Trimming removed 3 bases from V and 0 bases from J, with 6 bases in between. CDR3 nucleotide sequence: TGTGCCATCAGTGATCCAGTCTCCTACAATGAGCAGTTCTTC. This gives the protein CAISDPVSYNEQFF.

The chain carries TRBV5-1 and TRBJ2-3, with a possible D match to TRBD2 (6 bases). The V end lost 7 bases, the J end lost 0 bases, and 18 bases lay between the germline ends. Per the germline V gene, CDR1 is SGHRS and CDR2 is YFSETQ. The CDR3 totals 16 residues. CDR3 in DNA: TGCGCCAGCGCCTTACGGGGGTTTCCTAGCACAGATACGCAGTATTTT. Its translation: CASALRGFPSTDTQYF.

The chain has TRBV11-3 and TRBJ2-2, with D possibly matching TRBD1 (5 bases). V lost 5 bases and J lost 2, with 9 bases in between. CDR1 SGHNT and CDR2 YENEEA come from the germline V gene. The CDR3 has 14 amino acids. The CDR3 region is CASSRQLNTGELFF. As DNA, the CDR3 is TGTGCCAGCAGCCGACAGTTAAACACCGGGGAGCTGTTTTTT. The full variable domain, with the rest looked up from reference TRBV11-3 and TRBJ2-2, is EAGVVQSPRYKIIEKKQPVAFWCNPISGHNTLYWYLQNLGQGPELLIRYENEEAVDDSQLPKDRFSAERLKGVDSTLKIQPAELGDSAVYLCASSRQLNTGELFFGEGSRLTVL.

This clone showed up just once. The chain carries TRBV7-2 and TRBJ1-4, with no clear D. V was clipped by 5 bases and J by 0 bases, with 7 bases between them. Germline V CDR1 and CDR2: SGHTA, FQGNSA. The CDR3 spans 14 residues. The CDR3 region is CASSPGATNEKLFF. DNA for the CDR3: TGTGCCAGCAGCCCCGGGGCAACTAATGAAAAACTGTTTTTT.

This chain connects TRBV5-1 to TRBJ2-2; 9 bases are shared with TRBD2. V gave up 4 bases and J gave up 8 bases; unmatched junction bases: 12. This CDR3 is 16 amino acids long. The germline V gene encodes CDR1 SGHRS and CDR2 YFSETQ. CDR3 residues: CASSPTPGLASGELFF. DNA for the CDR3: TGCGCCAGCAGCCCGACCCCGGGACTAGCTTCGGGGGAGCTGTTTTTT.

The CDR3 coding sequence is TGTGCCAGCAGCTTTACTAGCGGGGTGGTTTTTTCAGATACGCAGTATTTT. Amino acids: CASSFTSGVVFSDTQYF. V and J are TRBV5-6 and TRBJ2-3; 10 bases fit TRBD2. The junction had 10 bases not matched to a gene; V was cut back by 2 bases and J by 4 bases. This CDR3 contains 17 residues. CDR1 and CDR2 (germline): SGHDT, YYEEEE. Complete variable domain (other parts from reference TRBV5-6 and TRBJ2-3): DAGVTQSPTHLIKTRGQQVTLRCSPKSGHDTVSWYQQALGQGPQFIFQYYEEEERQRGNFPDRFSGHQFPNYSSELNVNALLLGDSALYLCASSFTSGVVFSDTQYFGPGTRLTVL.

V and J are TRBV28 and TRBJ2-1; TRBD2 agrees at 7 bases. The CDR3 consists of 16 residues. Per the germline V gene, CDR1 is MDHEN and CDR2 is SYDVKM. With 5 bases clipped from V and 1 base from J, the junction kept 8 bases outside the gene matches. CDR3 bases: TGTGCCAGCAGTGCGCTAGCGGTATTTTCCTACAATGAGCAGTTCTTC. It yields the protein CASSALAVFSYNEQFF.

The V and J genes are TRBV11-2 and TRBJ1-2, with 7 positions matching TRBD1. Germline CDR1 and CDR2: SGHAT and FQNNGV. This CDR3 has 15 residues. After removal of 6 bases from V and 5 bases from J, the junction contained 12 bases not matched to a gene. The CDR3 bases are TGTGCCAGCAGGCCAATCCGACAGGGTCGGTATGGCTACACCTTC. It translates to CASRPIRQGRYGYTF.

The chain recombines TRBV27 with TRBJ1-1; no firm D call. The V gene's germline CDR1 is MNHEY and CDR2 SMNVEV (reference sequence). This CDR3 region has 13 residues. Trimming removed 2 bases from V and 3 bases from J, with 7 bases in between. The CDR3 coding sequence is TGTGCCAGCAGTTTACTCGGAGACACTGAAGCTTTCTTT. Protein sequence: CASSLLGDTEAFF.

V is TRBV5-4 and J is TRBJ1-5; a possible D gene is TRBD1 (5 bases). This CDR3 spans 15 amino acids. Germline CDR1 reads SGHNT; CDR2 reads YYREEE (reference sequence). The V end lost 0 bases, the J end lost 7 bases, and 14 bases lay between the germline ends. The CDR3 bases are TGTGCCAGCAGCTTGGCGGGCAGGGCGGACCAGCCCCAGCATTTT. It specifies CASSLAGRADQPQHF. Together with reference TRBV5-4 and TRBJ1-5, the CDR3 gives the full variable domain: ETGVTQSPTHLIKTRGQQVTLRCSSQSGHNTVSWYQQALGQGPQFIFQYYREEENGRGNFPPRFSGLQFPNYSSELNVNALELDDSALYLCASSLAGRADQPQHFGDGTRLSIL.

The chain recombines TRBV27 with TRBJ2-5, with D maybe TRBD2 (6 bases). CDR1 and CDR2 from the germline V gene are MNHEY and SMNVEV (reference sequence). The CDR3 runs to 16 residues. V was pared by 0 bases and J by 1 base, with 12 bases between. The CDR3 coding sequence is TGTGCCAGCAGTTTATCGCCGGACTACACCCAAGAGACCCAGTACTTC. It is translated as CASSLSPDYTQETQYF.

CDR3 nucleotides: TGCGCCAGCAGCCAAGTGGCAGGGGCCCCGGGTTATGGCTACACCTTC. Protein: CASSQVAGAPGYGYTF. The rearrangement links TRBV4-1 to TRBJ1-2, with D maybe TRBD1 (6 bases). CDR1 is MGHRA and CDR2 is YSYEKL in the germline V gene. V gave up 1 base and J gave up 5 bases, with 17 bases separating them. CDR3 length: 16 amino acids.

The chain recombines TRBV7-3 with TRBJ2-1; D uncertain. Looked up from germline, CDR1 is SGHTA and CDR2 is FQGTGA. Trimming left V 1 base short and J 8 bases short, with 9 bases between. The CDR3 length is 13 residues. CDR3 in amino acids: CASSLNAGDEQFF. For the CDR3, the DNA is TGTGCCAGCAGCTTAAACGCCGGAGATGAGCAGTTCTTC.

The V and J genes are TRBV12-5 and TRBJ2-1, with 8 nucleotides matching TRBD1. The CDR3 is made up of 15 amino acids. Germline lookup yields CDR1 LGHNT and CDR2 FRNRAP. The trim removed 3 bases at V and 7 bases at J, leaving 8 bases unmatched. CDR3 nucleotides: TGTGCTAGTGGTTTAGGGCAGGGGGCTTGGAATGAGCAGTTCTTC. Amino acids: CASGLGQGAWNEQFF.

The chain has TRBV5-1 and TRBJ1-3, with D hard to call. Germline-derived CDR1 and CDR2 are SGHRS and YFSETQ. The V end lost 0 bases, the J end lost 0 bases, and 4 bases lay between the germline ends. CDR3 length: 14 residues. Here the CDR3 reads CASSLALSGNTIYF. The DNA for the CDR3 is TGCGCCAGCAGCTTGGCCCTCTCTGGAAACACCATATATTTT.